The 15 T cell receptor beta chains presented below share a single source sample, sequenced in a study of early T cells in non-severe SARS-CoV-2 infection. Each CDR3 protein gets one entry after TCRdb re-called the 5' RACE reads with MiXCR. The sample includes 85,000 to 95,000 distinct CDR3 sequences, roughly 14% of them seen just once. The sample taken for sequencing was whole blood. The receptors were sampled from an adult who was a healthcare worker with PCR-confirmed SARS-CoV-2 infection or an uninfected control (not recorded which).

This chain uses TRBV20-1 with TRBJ1-6, with 8 positions matching TRBD1. V dropped 3 bases and J dropped 10; count of bases not matched to a gene: 5. The CDR3 sequence is 13 residues long. Germline CDR1 reads DFQATT; CDR2 reads SNEGSKA (reference sequence). The DNA of the CDR3 is TGCAGTGCTAGGCCCGACAGGGGATCACCCCTCCACTTT. It is translated as CSARPDRGSPLHF.

At least ten counts were recorded for this clonotype. The genes are TRBV10-3 and TRBJ1-2; D may be TRBD1 (6 bases). Germline CDR1 ENHRY, CDR2 SYGVKD. This CDR3 spans 14 amino acids. The V gene lost 0 bases and the J gene lost 7 bases, with 12 bases spanning the gap. DNA for the CDR3: TGTGCCATCAGTGAGTCGCGGGGGGCCGGTGGCTACACCTTC. It encodes CAISESRGAGGYTF.

This chain joins TRBV5-1 and TRBJ2-1; 14 bases line up with TRBD2. V lost 4 bases, J lost 0 bases, and 9 bases stayed unmatched. In germline, CDR1 is SGHRS, CDR2 YFSETQ. This CDR3 has 19 amino acids. CDR3 coding DNA: TGCGCCAGCAGCCTCGCGGGACTAGCGGGAGCCTACTCCTACAATGAGCAGTTCTTC. Encoded protein: CASSLAGLAGAYSYNEQFF. Complete variable domain (other parts from reference TRBV5-1 and TRBJ2-1): KAGVTQTPRYLIKTRGQQVTLSCSPISGHRSVSWYQQTPGQGLQFLFEYFSETQRNKGNFPGRFSGRQFSNSRSEMNVSTLELGDSALYLCASSLAGLAGAYSYNEQFFGPGTRLTVL.

This clonotype was picked up a small number of times. The rearrangement uses TRBV7-8 and TRBJ1-5; D not resolved. This CDR3 spans 13 amino acids. Germline V gene data show CDR1 as SGHVS and CDR2 as FQNEAQ. V gave up 3 bases and J gave up 7 bases, with 10 bases separating them. Here the CDR3 reads CASSFDLTQPQHF. CDR3 DNA: TGTGCCAGCAGCTTCGACTTGACCCAGCCCCAGCATTTT.

This clonotype has only a few counts. The chain has TRBV4-2 and TRBJ2-3; possibly TRBD1 for D (5 bases). Germline values: CDR1 LGHNA, CDR2 YNFKEQ. The CDR3 consists of 16 residues. V gave up 1 base and J gave up 1 base, with 12 bases separating them. CDR3 DNA: TGTGCCAGCAGCCAAGGTGGGGCCGAAGGCACAGATACGCAGTATTTT. It codes for CASSQGGAEGTDTQYF.

This clonotype was detected ten times or more. The CDR3 nucleotides read TGCGCCAGCAGCCAAGATCTAGTTACGGTGACCCAGTACTTC. This translates into CASSQDLVTVTQYF. The genes are TRBV4-1 and TRBJ2-5; the D is unclear. CDR1 is MGHRA, CDR2 YSYEKL, per germline. This CDR3 is 14 amino acids long. The V and J ends lost 0 bases and 7 bases respectively, with 12 bases between them.

This clonotype was seen more than once but under ten times. The CDR3 DNA is TGTGCCAGCAGCGGCCTTTATAGCAATCAGCCCCAGCATTTT. It specifies CASSGLYSNQPQHF. The V call is TRBV6-2 or TRBV6-3, the J call TRBJ1-5; D not resolved. This CDR3 has 14 amino acids. Per germline, CDR1 MNHEY and CDR2 SVGEGT. Deletions cut 6 bases from V and 0 bases from J, with 9 bases between.

The chain recombines TRBV7-8 with TRBJ2-3; 8 nucleotides line up with TRBD2. Germline CDR1 and CDR2: SGHVS and FQNEAQ. The CDR3 has 16 amino acids. With 3 bases clipped from V and 2 bases from J, the junction kept 7 bases outside the gene matches. The CDR3 sequence: CASSFRGGPITDTQYF. In DNA form, the CDR3 reads TGTGCCAGCAGCTTCCGGGGGGGCCCTATCACAGATACGCAGTATTTT.

V is TRBV7-6 and J is TRBJ2-3; D may be TRBD2 (6 bases). V dropped 2 bases and J dropped 8 bases, with 20 bases sitting between them. The CDR3 is 16 residues long. Per the germline V gene, CDR1 is SGHVS and CDR2 is FNYEAQ. DNA for the CDR3: TGTGCCAGCAGCTTATTTGGCGGGTCCGGGAGCGGTACGCAGTATTTT. This gives the protein CASSLFGGSGSGTQYF.

This clonotype was observed at least ten times. The chain couples TRBV5-1 to TRBJ1-6, with 11 bases identical to TRBD1. Trimming removed 0 bases from V and 12 bases from J; junction bases left unmatched: 8. In germline, CDR1 is SGHRS, CDR2 YFSETQ. The CDR3 has 16 residues. In DNA form, the CDR3 reads TGCGCCAGCAGCTTGGAAGGGACAGGGGGGGTTTTACCCCTCCACTTT. It specifies CASSLEGTGGVLPLHF.

The J gene is TRBJ2-7, the V gene TRBV2, with D tentatively TRBD1 or TRBD2 (5 bases each). Trimming shortened V by 4 bases and J by 0 bases, and 10 bases separated the two germline ends. The germline gives CDR1 SNHLY, CDR2 FYNNEI. There are 14 residues in the CDR3. CDR3 amino acids: CASSVGGVSYEQYV. In DNA form, the CDR3 reads TGTGCCAGCAGTGTTGGGGGTGTCTCCTACGAGCAGTACGTC.

This clonotype was detected a few times. V and J are TRBV28 and TRBJ2-2, with D uncertain. Germline values: CDR1 MDHEN, CDR2 SYDVKM. There are 13 residues in the CDR3. The V gene lost 6 bases and the J gene lost 9 bases, with 14 bases spanning the gap. The CDR3 loop reads CASSPPIGRELFF. DNA for the CDR3: TGTGCCAGCAGCCCACCAATCGGCAGGGAGCTGTTTTTT.

This clonotype has a handful of counts. The V and J genes are TRBV6-2 or TRBV6-3 and TRBJ2-1, with unresolved D. The V gene's germline CDR1 is MNHEY and CDR2 SVGEGT. Trimming took 6 bases from V and 9 from J, leaving 9 bases between them. This CDR3 has 11 residues. CDR3 nucleotides: TGTGCCAGCAGCCCCGATTCTGAGCAGTTCTTC. This translates into CASSPDSEQFF.

This clonotype showed up just a few times. The chain has TRBV6-1 and TRBJ2-7; 13 bases agree with TRBD2. V gave up 11 bases and J gave up 4 bases; unmatched junction bases: 8. Germline V CDR1 and CDR2: MNHNS, SASEGT. This CDR3 is built from 14 residues. The CDR3 DNA is TGTGCCTCGACGACTAGCGGGGGGCCTTACGAGCAGTACGTC. Translation: CASTTSGGPYEQYV.

The chain recombines TRBV12-3 or TRBV12-4 with TRBJ2-2; a weak D match, TRBD2 (7 bases). The V and J ends lost 3 bases and 4 bases respectively, with 12 bases between them. The CDR3 runs 15 residues. This CDR3 is CASSFAGAVTGELFF. The DNA of the CDR3 is TGTGCCAGCAGTTTCGCGGGGGCAGTCACCGGGGAGCTGTTTTTT.